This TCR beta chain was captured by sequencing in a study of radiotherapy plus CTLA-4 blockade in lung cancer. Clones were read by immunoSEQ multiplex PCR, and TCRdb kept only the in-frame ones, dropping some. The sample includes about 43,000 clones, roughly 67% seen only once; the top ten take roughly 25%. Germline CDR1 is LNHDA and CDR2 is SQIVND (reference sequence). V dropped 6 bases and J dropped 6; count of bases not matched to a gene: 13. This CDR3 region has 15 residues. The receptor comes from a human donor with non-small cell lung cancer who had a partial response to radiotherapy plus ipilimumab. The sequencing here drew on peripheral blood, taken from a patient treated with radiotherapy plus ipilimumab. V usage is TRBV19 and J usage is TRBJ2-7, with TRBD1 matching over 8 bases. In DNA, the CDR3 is TGTGCCAGTAGGCGAAGGGCGGACAGGGCTTTCGAGCAGTACTTC. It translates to CASRRRADRAFEQYF. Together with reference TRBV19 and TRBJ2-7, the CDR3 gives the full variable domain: DGGITQSPKYLFRKEGQNVTLSCEQNLNHDAMYWYRQDPGQGLRLIYYSQIVNDFQKGDIAEGYSVSREKKESFPLTVTSAQKNPTAFYLCASRRRADRAFEQYFGPGTRLTVT.